This T cell receptor (beta chain) was identified during a study of shared clonotypes between healthy human individuals. Germline CDR1 reads MGHRA; CDR2 reads YSYEKL. V gave up 1 base and J gave up 5 bases, with 17 bases separating them. The CDR3 runs 16 residues. All donors qualified as healthy HIV-negative adults and had experienced no recent acute infections or vaccinations. Subsets obtained from CD4+ cells comprised CD45RA+ naive and CD45RA-negative memory cells. Points from the study as a whole: Clonotype sharing among donors was thought likely to change with sequencing depth.

Turning to this clone: The antigen is not known.

Clones were sequenced by immunoSEQ multiplex PCR, and TCRdb holds only the in-frame ones, with some missing. The sample yields 1.4 million or so clones, approximately 98.5% seen once. This sequence originates from a man aged 30 to 39 in good health. V gene TRBV4-1 combines with J gene TRBJ1-2; tentative D call: TRBD1 (5 bases). Sequencing used naive CD4+ T cells sorted from blood. The subset here: CD45RA+ positively selected. CDR3 residues: CASSQVGAELLYGYTF. CDR3 DNA: TGCGCCAGCAGCCAAGTCGGGGCCGAACTTCTATATGGCTACACCTTC.